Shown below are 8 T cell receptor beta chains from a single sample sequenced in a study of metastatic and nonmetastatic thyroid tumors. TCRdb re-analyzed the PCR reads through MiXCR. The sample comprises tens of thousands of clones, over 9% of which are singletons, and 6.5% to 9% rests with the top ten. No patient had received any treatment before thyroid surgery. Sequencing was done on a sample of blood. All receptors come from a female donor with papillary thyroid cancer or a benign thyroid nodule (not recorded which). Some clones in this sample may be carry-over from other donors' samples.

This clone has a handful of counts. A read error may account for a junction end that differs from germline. The CDR3 nucleotides read TGTGCCATCAGTGAGTCCGGGGACACCTGGGAGTTGTTTTTT. Encoded protein: CAISESGDTWELFF. This chain uses TRBV10-3 with TRBJ2-2, with D possibly being TRBD1 (6 bases). The V gene's germline CDR1 is ENHRY and CDR2 SYGVKD. CDR3 length: 14 residues.

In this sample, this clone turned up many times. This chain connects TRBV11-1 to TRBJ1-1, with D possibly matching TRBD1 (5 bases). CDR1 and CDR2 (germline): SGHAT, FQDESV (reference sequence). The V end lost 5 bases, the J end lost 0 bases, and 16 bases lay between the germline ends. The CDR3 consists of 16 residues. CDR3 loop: CASSLTGDGLNTEAFF. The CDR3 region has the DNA TGTGCCAGCAGCCTGACGGGGGATGGCTTGAACACTGAAGCTTTCTTT. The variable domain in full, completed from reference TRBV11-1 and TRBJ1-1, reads EAEVAQSPRYKITEKSQAVAFWCDPISGHATLYWYRQILGQGPELLVQFQDESVVDDSQLPKDRFSAERLKGVDSTLKIQPAELGDSAMYLCASSLTGDGLNTEAFFGQGTRLTVV.

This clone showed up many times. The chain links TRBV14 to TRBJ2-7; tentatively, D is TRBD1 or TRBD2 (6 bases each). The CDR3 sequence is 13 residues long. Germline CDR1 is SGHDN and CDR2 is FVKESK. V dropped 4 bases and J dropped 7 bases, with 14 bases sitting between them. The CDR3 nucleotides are TGTGCCAGCAGCCGAGGGGGGACCGGGGAGCAGTACTTC. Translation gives CASSRGGTGEQYF.

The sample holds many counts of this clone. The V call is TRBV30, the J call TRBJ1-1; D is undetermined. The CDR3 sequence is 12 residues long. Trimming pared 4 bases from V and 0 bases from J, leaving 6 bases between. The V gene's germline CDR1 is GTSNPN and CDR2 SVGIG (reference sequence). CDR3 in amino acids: CAWMGMNTEAFF. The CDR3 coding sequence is TGTGCCTGGATGGGTATGAACACTGAAGCTTTCTTT.

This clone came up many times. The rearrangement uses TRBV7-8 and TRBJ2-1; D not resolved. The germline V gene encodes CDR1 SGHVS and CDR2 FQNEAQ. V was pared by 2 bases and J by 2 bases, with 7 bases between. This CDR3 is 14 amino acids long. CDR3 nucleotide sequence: TGTGCCAGCAGCTTAACGCGGACCTACAATGAGCAGTTCTTC. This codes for CASSLTRTYNEQFF.

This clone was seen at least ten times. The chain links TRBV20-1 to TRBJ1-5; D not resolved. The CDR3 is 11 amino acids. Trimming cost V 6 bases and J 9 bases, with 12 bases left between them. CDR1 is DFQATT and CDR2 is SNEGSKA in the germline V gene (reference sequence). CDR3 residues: CSARNEGPQHF. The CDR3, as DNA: TGCAGTGCACGGAACGAAGGGCCCCAGCATTTT.

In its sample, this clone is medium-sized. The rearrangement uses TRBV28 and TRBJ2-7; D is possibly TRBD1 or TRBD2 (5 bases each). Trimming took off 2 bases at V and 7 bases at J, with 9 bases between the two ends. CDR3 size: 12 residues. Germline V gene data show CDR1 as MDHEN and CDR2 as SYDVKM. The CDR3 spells CASSLGTGEQYF. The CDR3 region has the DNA TGTGCCAGCAGTTTAGGGACGGGGGAGCAGTACTTC.

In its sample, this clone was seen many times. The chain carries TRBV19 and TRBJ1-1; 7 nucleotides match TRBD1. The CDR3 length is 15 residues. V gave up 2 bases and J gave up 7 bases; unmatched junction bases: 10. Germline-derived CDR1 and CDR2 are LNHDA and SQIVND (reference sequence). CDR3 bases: TGTGCCAGTAGTATACCCAGGACAGGAATCCTTGAAGCTTTCTTT. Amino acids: CASSIPRTGILEAFF. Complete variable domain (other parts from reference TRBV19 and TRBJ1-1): DGGITQSPKYLFRKEGQNVTLSCEQNLNHDAMYWYRQDPGQGLRLIYYSQIVNDFQKGDIAEGYSVSREKKESFPLTVTSAQKNPTAFYLCASSIPRTGILEAFFGQGTRLTVV.